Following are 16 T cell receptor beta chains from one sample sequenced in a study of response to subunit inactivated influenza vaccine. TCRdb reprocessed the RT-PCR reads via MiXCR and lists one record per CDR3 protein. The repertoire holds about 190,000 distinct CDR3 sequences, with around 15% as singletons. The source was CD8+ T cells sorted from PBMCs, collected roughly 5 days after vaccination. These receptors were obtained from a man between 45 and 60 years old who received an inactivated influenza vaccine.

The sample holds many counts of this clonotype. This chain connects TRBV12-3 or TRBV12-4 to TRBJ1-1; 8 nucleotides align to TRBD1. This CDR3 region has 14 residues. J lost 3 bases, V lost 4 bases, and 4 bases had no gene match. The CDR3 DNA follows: TGTGCCAGCAGTTGGGCAGGGGGCTACACTGAAGCTTTCTTT. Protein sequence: CASSWAGGYTEAFF.

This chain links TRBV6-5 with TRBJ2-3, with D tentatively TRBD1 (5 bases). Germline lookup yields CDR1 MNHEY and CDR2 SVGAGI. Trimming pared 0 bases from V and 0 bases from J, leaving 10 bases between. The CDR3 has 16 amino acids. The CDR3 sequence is CASSYSGLGSTDTQYF. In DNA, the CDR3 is TGTGCCAGCAGTTACTCGGGGCTGGGAAGCACAGATACGCAGTATTTT.

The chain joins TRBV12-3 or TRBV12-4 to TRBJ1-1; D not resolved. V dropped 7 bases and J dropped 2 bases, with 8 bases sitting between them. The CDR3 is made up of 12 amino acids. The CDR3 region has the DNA TGTGCCAGCACCTCTCGAAACACTGAAGCTTTCTTT. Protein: CASTSRNTEAFF.

The CDR3 DNA reads as TGTGCCAGCAGTTGGGAGGGGGCTTCGGGCGAGCAGTACTTC. It encodes CASSWEGASGEQYF. The V call is TRBV28, the J call TRBJ2-7, with D possibly called TRBD1 or TRBD2 (7 bases each). Germline assignment: CDR1 MDHEN and CDR2 SYDVKM. The CDR3 runs to 14 residues. Between the trimmed V and J ends, which lost 4 bases and 6 bases, there was a span of 16 bases.

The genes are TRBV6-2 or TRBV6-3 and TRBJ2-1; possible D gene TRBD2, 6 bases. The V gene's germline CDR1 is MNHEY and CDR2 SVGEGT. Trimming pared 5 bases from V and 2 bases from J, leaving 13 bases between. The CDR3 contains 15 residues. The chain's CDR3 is CASSQFGGAYNEQFF. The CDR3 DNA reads TGTGCCAGCAGTCAATTCGGAGGGGCCTACAATGAGCAGTTCTTC.

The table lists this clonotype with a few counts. DNA for the CDR3: TGTGCCAGTAGCCTTACTCCGGGGGACAGGGGTACAGATACGCAGTATTTT. Translating it yields CASSLTPGDRGTDTQYF. V gene TRBV19 combines with J gene TRBJ2-3; TRBD1 aligns across 10 bases. J was trimmed by 3 bases and V by 6 bases; bases with no gene match: 12. There are 17 residues in the CDR3. The germline V gene has CDR1 LNHDA and CDR2 SQIVND (reference sequence).

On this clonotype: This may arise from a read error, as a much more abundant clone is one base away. The CDR3 spells CSATKLPAGVGDTQSF. The CDR3 DNA follows: TGCAGTGCTACCAAACTGCCGGCGGGTGTAGGAGATACGCAGTCTTTT. The V call is TRBV20-1, the J call TRBJ2-3; possible D gene TRBD2, 5 bases. The CDR3 is 16 amino acids. Germline loops: CDR1 DFQATT, CDR2 SNEGSKA (reference sequence).

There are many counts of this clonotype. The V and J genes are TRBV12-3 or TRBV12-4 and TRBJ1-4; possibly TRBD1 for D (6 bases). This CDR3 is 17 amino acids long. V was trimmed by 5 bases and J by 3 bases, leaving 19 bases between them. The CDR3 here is CASSPQPAGTPNEKLFF. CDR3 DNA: TGTGCCAGCAGTCCCCAGCCCGCCGGGACACCTAATGAAAAACTGTTTTTT.

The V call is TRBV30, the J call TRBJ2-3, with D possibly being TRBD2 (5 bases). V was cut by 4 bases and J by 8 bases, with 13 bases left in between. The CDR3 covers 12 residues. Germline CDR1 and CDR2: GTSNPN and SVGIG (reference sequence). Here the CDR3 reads CAWNPGSGTQYF. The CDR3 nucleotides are TGTGCCTGGAATCCGGGGTCAGGTACGCAGTATTTT.

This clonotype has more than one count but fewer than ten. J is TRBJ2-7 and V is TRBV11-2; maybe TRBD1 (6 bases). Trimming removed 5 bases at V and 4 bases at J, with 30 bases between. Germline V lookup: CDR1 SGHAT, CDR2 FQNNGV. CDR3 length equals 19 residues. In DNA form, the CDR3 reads TGTGCCAGCAGCCCCAGGGACAAGCAACTTGGGAACAGTGCGTACGAGCAGTACTTC. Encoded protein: CASSPRDKQLGNSAYEQYF. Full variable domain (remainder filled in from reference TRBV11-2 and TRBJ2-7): EAGVAQSPRYKIIEKRQSVAFWCNPISGHATLYWYQQILGQGPKLLIQFQNNGVVDDSQLPKDRFSAERLKGVDSTLKIQPAKLEDSAVYLCASSPRDKQLGNSAYEQYFGPGTRLTVT.

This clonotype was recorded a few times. This chain's CDR3 is CATSRVSGRYFTDTQYF. The CDR3 nucleotides read TGTGCCACCAGCAGAGTGAGCGGGCGATATTTCACAGATACGCAGTATTTT. This rearrangement joins TRBV15 to TRBJ2-3; D possibly corresponds to TRBD2 (6 bases). CDR1 and CDR2 (germline): LNHNV, YYDKDF (reference sequence). The CDR3 length is 17 residues. V lost 1 base and J 2 bases, leaving 16 bases between the germline ends. The whole variable domain, filled in from reference TRBV15 and TRBJ2-3, reads DAMVIQNPRYQVTQFGKPVTLSCSQTLNHNVMYWYQQKSSQAPKLLFHYYDKDFNNEADTPDNFQSRRPNTSFCFLDIRSPGLGDTAMYLCATSRVSGRYFTDTQYFGPGTRLTVL.

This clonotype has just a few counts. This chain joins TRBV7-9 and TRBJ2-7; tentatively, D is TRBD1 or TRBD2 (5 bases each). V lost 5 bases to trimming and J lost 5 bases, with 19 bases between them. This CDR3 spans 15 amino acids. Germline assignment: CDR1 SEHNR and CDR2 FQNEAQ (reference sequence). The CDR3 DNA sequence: TGTGCCAGCAGCGCCAGGGACGCCCTTTTTGACGAGCAGTACTTC. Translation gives CASSARDALFDEQYF.

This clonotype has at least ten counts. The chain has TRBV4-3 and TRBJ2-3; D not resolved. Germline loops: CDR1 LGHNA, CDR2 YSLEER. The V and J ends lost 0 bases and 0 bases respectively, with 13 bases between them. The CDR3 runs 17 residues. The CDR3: CASSQEEYTGSTDTQYF. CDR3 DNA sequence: TGCGCCAGCAGCCAAGAAGAGTATACTGGGAGCACAGATACGCAGTATTTT.

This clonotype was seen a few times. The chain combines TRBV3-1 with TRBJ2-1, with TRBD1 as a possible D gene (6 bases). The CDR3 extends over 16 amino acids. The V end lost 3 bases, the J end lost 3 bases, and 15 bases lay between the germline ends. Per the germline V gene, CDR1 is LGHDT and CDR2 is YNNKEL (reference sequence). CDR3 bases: TGTGCCAGCAGCCAGGGGCAGGGGCTACGCTACAATGAGCAGTTCTTC. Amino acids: CASSQGQGLRYNEQFF.

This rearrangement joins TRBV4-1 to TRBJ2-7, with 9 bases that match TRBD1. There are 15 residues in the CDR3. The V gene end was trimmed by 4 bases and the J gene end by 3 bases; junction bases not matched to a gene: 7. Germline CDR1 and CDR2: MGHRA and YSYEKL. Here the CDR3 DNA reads TGCGCCAGCAGCCTTCTGCGACAGGGGGGCTACGAGCAGTACTTC. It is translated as CASSLLRQGGYEQYF.

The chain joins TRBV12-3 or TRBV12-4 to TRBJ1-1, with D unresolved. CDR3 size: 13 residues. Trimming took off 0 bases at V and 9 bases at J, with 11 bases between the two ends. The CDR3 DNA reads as TGTGCCAGCAGTTTAGCCCGACCGTCGAAAGCTTTCTTT. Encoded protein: CASSLARPSKAFF.